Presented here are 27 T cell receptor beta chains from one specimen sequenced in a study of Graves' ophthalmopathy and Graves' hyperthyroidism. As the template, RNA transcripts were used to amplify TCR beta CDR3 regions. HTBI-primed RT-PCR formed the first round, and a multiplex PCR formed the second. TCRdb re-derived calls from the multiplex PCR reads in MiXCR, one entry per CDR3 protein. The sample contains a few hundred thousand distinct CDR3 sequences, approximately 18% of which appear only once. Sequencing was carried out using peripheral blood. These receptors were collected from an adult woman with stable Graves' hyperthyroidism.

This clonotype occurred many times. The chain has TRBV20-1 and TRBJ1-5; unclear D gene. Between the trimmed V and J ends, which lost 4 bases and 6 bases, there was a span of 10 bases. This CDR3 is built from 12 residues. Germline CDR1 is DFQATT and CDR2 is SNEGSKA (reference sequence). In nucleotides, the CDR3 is TGCAGTGCTACCGTTGTCGGTCAGCCCCAGCATTTT. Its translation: CSATVVGQPQHF.

The CDR3 DNA is TGTGCCAGCTCACCACAGACCGGTACGGGACAAGAGACCCAGTACTTC. Protein product: CASSPQTGTGQETQYF. V is TRBV18 and J is TRBJ2-5; D might be TRBD2 (5 bases). The germline gives CDR1 KGHSH, CDR2 LQKENI. The CDR3 runs to 16 residues. Trimming removed 1 base from V and 2 bases from J, with 14 bases in between.

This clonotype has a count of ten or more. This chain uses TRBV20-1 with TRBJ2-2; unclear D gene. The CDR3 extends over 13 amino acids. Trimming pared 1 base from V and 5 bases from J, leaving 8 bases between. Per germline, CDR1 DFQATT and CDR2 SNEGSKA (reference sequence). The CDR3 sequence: CSARVFGTGELFF. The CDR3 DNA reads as TGCAGTGCTAGAGTGTTCGGGACCGGGGAGCTGTTTTTT.

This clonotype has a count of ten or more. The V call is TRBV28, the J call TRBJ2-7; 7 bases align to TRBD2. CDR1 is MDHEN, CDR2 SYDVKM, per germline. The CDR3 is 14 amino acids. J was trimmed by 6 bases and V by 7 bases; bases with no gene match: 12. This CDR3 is CASTQGGRDFEQYF. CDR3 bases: TGTGCCAGCACTCAGGGAGGGCGCGACTTCGAGCAGTACTTC.

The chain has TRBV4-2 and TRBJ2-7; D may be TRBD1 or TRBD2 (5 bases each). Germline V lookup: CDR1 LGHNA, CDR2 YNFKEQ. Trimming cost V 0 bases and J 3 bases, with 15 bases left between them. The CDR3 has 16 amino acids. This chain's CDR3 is CASSQDWDGKLYEQYF. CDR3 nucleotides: TGTGCCAGCAGCCAAGATTGGGACGGGAAACTCTACGAGCAGTACTTC.

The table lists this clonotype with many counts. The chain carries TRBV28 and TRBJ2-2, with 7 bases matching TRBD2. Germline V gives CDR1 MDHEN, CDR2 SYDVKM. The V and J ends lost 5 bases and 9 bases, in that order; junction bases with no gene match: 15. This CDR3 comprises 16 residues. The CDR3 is CASSPRTSGRFRELFF. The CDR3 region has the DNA TGTGCCAGCAGTCCCCGGACTAGTGGGAGGTTCAGGGAGCTGTTTTTT.

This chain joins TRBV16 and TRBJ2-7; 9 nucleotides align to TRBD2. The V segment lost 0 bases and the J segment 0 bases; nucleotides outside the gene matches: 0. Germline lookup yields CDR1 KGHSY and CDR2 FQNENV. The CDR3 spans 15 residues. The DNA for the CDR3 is TGTGCCAGCAGCCAATCGGGACTAGCCTCCTACGAGCAGTACTTC. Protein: CASSQSGLASYEQYF.

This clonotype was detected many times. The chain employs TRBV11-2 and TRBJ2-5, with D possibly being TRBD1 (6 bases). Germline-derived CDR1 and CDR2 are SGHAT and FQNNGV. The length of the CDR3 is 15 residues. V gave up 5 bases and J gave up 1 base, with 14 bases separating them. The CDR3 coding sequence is TGTGCCAGCAGCGGACTCCAGGGGATCCAAGAGACCCAGTACTTC. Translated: CASSGLQGIQETQYF.

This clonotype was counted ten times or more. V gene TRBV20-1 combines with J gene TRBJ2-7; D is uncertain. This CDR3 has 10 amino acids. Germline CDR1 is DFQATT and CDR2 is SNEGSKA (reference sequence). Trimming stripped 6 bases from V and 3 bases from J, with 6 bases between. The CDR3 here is CSAGRYEQYF. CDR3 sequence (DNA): TGCAGTGCAGGCCGCTACGAGCAGTACTTC.

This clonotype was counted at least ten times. DNA for the CDR3: TGTGCCAGCAGCTCCGTCGGCGGGAGGGTCGTGGAGACCCAGTACTTC. This codes for CASSSVGGRVVETQYF. The chain combines TRBV6-2 or TRBV6-3 with TRBJ2-5; 9 bases are shared with TRBD2. CDR1 is MNHEY and CDR2 is SVGEGT in the germline V gene. V was pared by 6 bases and J by 5 bases, with 13 bases of the junction left unmatched. The CDR3 loop spans 16 amino acids.

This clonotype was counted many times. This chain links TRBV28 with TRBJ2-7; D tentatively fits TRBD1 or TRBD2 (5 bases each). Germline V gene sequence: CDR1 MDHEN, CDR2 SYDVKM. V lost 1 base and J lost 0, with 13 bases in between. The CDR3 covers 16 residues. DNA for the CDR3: TGTGCCAGCAGTTTATTCGATCTGGGGGACTCCTACGAGCAGTACTTC. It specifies CASSLFDLGDSYEQYF. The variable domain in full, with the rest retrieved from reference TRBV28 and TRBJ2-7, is DVKVTQSSRYLVKRTGEKVFLECVQDMDHENMFWYRQDPGLGLRLIYFSYDVKMKEKGDIPEGYSVSREKKERFSLILESASTNQTSMYLCASSLFDLGDSYEQYFGPGTRLTVT.

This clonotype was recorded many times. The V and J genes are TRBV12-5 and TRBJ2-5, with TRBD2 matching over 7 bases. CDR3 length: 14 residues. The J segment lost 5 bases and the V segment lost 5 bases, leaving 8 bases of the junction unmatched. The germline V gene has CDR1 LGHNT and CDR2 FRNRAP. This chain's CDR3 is CASGPLTGGETQYF. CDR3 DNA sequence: TGTGCTAGTGGTCCCCTAACGGGAGGTGAGACCCAGTACTTC.

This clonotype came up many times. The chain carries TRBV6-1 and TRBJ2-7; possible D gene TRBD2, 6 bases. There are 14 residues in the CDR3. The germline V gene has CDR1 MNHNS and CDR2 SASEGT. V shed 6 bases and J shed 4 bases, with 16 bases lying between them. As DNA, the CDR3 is TGTGCCAGCAGCCTATCTAGCGAGTTATACGAGCAGTACTTC. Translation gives CASSLSSELYEQYF.

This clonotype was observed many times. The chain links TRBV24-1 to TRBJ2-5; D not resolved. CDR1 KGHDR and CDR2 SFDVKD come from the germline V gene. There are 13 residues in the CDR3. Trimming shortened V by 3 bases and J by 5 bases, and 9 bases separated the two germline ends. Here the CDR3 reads CATSDGYSETQYF. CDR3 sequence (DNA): TGTGCCACCAGTGATGGATATTCGGAGACCCAGTACTTC.

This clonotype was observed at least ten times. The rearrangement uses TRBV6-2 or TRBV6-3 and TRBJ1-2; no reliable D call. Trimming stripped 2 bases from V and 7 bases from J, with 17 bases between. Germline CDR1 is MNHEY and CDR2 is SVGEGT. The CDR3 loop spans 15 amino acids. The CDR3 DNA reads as TGTGCCAGCAGTTACCGTTGGTGGCAGGCCGCTGGCTACACCTTC. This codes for CASSYRWWQAAGYTF.

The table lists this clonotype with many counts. The CDR3 bases are TGTGCCAGCAGTCGCCGGGCCCCAGGCGCCGGGGAGCTGTTTTTT. Residues: CASSRRAPGAGELFF. V usage is TRBV2 and J usage is TRBJ2-2; D is unresolved. There are 15 residues in the CDR3. The V gene's germline CDR1 is SNHLY and CDR2 FYNNEI. Trimming took off 5 bases at V and 6 bases at J, with 16 bases between the two ends.

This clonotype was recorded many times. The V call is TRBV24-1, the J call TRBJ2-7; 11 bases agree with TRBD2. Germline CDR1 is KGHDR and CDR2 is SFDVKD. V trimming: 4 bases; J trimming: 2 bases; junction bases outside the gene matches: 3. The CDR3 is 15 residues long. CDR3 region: CATSEGTSGTYEQYF. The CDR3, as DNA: TGTGCCACCAGTGAAGGGACTAGCGGCACCTACGAGCAGTACTTC.

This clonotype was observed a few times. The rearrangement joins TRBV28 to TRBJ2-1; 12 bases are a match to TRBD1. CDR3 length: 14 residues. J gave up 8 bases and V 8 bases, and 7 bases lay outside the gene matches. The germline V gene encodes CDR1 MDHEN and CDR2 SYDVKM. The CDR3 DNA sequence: TGTGCCAGCGCTCCGGGGACAGGGGGCGATGAGCAGTTCTTC. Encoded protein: CASAPGTGGDEQFF.

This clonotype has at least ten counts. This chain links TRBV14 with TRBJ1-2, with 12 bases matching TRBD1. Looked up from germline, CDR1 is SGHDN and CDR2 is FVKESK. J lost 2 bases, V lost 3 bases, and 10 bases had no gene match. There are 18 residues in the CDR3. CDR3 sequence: CASSHRDRGLMSNYGYTF. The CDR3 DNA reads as TGTGCCAGCAGCCACCGGGACAGGGGGCTTATGTCGAACTATGGCTACACCTTC.

The CDR3 is CASSWGLSYEQYF. In nucleotides, the CDR3 is TGTGCCAGCAGCTGGGGTTTGTCCTACGAGCAGTACTTC. This chain uses TRBV7-2 with TRBJ2-7; no firm D call. Germline V gene lookup returns CDR1 SGHTA and CDR2 FQGNSA. The V end lost 4 bases, the J end lost 1 base, and 8 bases lay between the germline ends. CDR3 size: 13 residues.

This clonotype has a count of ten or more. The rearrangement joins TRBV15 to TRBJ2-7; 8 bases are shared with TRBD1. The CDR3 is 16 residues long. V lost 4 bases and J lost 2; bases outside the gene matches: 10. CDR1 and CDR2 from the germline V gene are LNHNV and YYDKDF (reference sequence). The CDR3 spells CATSTSPGQVAYEQYF. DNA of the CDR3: TGTGCCACCAGCACATCGCCGGGACAGGTCGCCTACGAGCAGTACTTC.

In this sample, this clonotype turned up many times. Here the CDR3 DNA reads TGCGCCAGCAGCTCCCCGGGACAGGGAACGGGCGGGGAGCTGTTTTTT. Translation: CASSSPGQGTGGELFF. V gene TRBV5-1 combines with J gene TRBJ2-2, with 9 bases matching TRBD1. The trim removed 3 bases at V and 7 bases at J, leaving 10 bases unmatched. This CDR3 has 16 residues. Germline lookup yields CDR1 SGHRS and CDR2 YFSETQ. Filled out from reference TRBV5-1 and TRBJ2-2, the complete variable domain reads KAGVTQTPRYLIKTRGQQVTLSCSPISGHRSVSWYQQTPGQGLQFLFEYFSETQRNKGNFPGRFSGRQFSNSRSEMNVSTLELGDSALYLCASSSPGQGTGGELFFGEGSRLTVL.

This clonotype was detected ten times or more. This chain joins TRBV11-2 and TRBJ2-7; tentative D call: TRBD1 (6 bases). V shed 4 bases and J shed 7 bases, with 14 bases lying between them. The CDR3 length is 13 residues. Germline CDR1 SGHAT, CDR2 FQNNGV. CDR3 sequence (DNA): TGTGCCAGCAGCTGGACAGCGGTGGGGGAGCAGTACTTC. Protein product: CASSWTAVGEQYF.

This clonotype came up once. This chain's CDR3 is CASRLASVIEQYF. The CDR3 DNA is TGTGCCAGCAGGCTCGCTAGCGTGATCGAGCAGTACTTC. The chain is built from TRBV28 and TRBJ2-7; D perhaps matches TRBD2 (6 bases). The CDR3 has 13 residues. V was pared by 6 bases and J by 6 bases, with 15 bases between. CDR1 is MDHEN and CDR2 is SYDVKM in the germline V gene. Looking up the rest from reference TRBV28 and TRBJ2-7 gives the full variable domain: DVKVTQSSRYLVKRTGEKVFLECVQDMDHENMFWYRQDPGLGLRLIYFSYDVKMKEKGDIPEGYSVSREKKERFSLILESASTNQTSMYLCASRLASVIEQYFGPGTRLTVT.

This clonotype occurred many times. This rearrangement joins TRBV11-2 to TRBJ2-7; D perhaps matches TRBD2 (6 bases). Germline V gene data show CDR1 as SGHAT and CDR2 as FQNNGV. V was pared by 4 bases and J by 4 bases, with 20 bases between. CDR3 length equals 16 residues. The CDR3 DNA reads TGTGCCAGCAGCTCGCCCTCCGGGACTCTACTGTACGAGCAGTACTTC. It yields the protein CASSSPSGTLLYEQYF.

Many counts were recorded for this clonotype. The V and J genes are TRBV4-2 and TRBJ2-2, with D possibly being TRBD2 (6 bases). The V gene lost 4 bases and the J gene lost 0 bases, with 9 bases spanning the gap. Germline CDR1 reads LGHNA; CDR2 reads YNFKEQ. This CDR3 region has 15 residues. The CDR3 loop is CASSLEGTNTGELFF. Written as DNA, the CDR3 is TGTGCCAGCAGCCTGGAGGGAACGAACACCGGGGAGCTGTTTTTT.

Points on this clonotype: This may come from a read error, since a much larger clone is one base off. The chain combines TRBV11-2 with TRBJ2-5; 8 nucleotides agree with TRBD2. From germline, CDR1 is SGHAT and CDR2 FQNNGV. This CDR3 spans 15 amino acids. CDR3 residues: CASSEDGTRQEAQYF. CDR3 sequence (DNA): TGTGCCAGCAGCGAAGATGGGACTAGACAAGAGGCCCAGTACTTC. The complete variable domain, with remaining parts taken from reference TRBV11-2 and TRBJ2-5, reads EAGVAQSPRYKIIEKRQSVAFWCNPISGHATLYWYQQILGQGPKLLIQFQNNGVVDDSQLPKDRFSAERLKGVDSTLKIQPAKLEDSAVYLCASSEDGTRQEAQYFGPGTRLLVL.